This T cell receptor beta chain was retrieved from a study of shared clonotypes between healthy human individuals. Study background: Three plates each covered CD4 naive and memory; CD8 naive two, CD8 memory one. Study results and limitations: Relative to their counterparts shared across all four donors, non-shared clonotypes exhibited diminished generation probabilities.

Deletions cut 1 base from V and 2 bases from J, with 7 bases between. CDR1 SGHNT and CDR2 YENEEA come from the germline V gene. CDR3 length: 14 amino acids. The run depth of the assay was deep. Only in-frame clones appear in the TCRdb table, and some are missing; sequencing was by immunoSEQ multiplex PCR. In the table there are some 2,500,000 clones, less than 95% of which are singletons. To note about this clone: Its specificity is not known.

Sequencing was done on a sample of naive CD4+ T cells from PBMCs. Subset indicated: CD45RA+ positively selected. The chain carries TRBV11-3 and TRBJ2-3; D unclear. The TCR was taken from a young man in good health. Some clones in this sample may be carry-over from other donors' samples. CDR3 nucleotides: TGTGCCAGCAGCTTAGCGGCAAACACAGATACGCAGTATTTT. Protein sequence: CASSLAANTDTQYF.